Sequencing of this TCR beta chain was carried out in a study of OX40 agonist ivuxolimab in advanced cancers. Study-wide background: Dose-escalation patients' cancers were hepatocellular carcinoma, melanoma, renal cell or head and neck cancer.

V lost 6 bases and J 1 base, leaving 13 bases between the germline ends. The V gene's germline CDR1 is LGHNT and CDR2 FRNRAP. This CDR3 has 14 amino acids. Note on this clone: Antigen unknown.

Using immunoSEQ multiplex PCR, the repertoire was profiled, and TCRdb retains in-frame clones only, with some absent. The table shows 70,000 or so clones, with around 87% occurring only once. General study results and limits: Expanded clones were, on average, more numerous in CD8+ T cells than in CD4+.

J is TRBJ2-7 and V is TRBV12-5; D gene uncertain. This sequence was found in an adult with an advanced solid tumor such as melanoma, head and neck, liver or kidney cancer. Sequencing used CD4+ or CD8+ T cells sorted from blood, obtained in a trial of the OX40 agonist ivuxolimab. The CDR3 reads CASGETSASYEQYF. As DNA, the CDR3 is TGTGCTAGTGGGGAGACATCCGCGTCCTACGAGCAGTACTTC.